This TCR beta chain originates from a study of breast tumors, draining lymph nodes, adjacent tissues. Breast cancer patients provided tissue from their axillary draining lymph nodes. This clonotype showed up many times. Its matching antigen is unknown. The germline V gene has CDR1 SQVTM and CDR2 ANQGSEA. The V and J ends lost 6 bases and 9 bases respectively, with 16 bases between them. The CDR3 consists of 12 residues. TCRdb re-derived calls from the multiplex PCR reads in MiXCR, one entry per CDR3 protein. The data contain around 130,000 distinct CDR3 sequences, about 33% of them seen just once; the ten biggest clones take up 2.3%. The study's findings and limits: That most tumor T cells come from lymph nodes remained unproven. Tumors had less TCR diversity than lymph nodes, more than nontumor tissue. Luminal-like breast cancer showed significantly greater tumor-nontumor repertoire similarity than basal-like breast cancer did.

The specimen was axillary lymph node tissue. The rearrangement links TRBV29-1 to TRBJ2-3; D possibly corresponds to TRBD1 (5 bases). This TCR was recovered from a female donor with breast cancer. Some clones in this sample may be carry-over from other donors' samples. CDR3 bases: TGCAGCGTGGGCGGACAATCGGAGACGCAGTATTTT. Translated, it gives CSVGGQSETQYF.